This entry describes one TCR beta chain. Per the original methods: Reference gene primer amplification gave nucleated cell count estimates. Produced via immunoSEQ multiplex PCR; TCRdb's table is partial and in-frame only. That table is the source of V, J and clone size, and D and trimming were worked out from the DNA. This table holds around 180,000 clones, less than 85% found once. These data belong to a study of blood T cell repertoires in COVID-19. Study in general: There were acute and convalescent COVID-19 samples, and they came from the United States, Italy and Spain. Sample material is recorded as cDNA or gDNA derived from T cells, B-cell-depleted T cells, or PBMCs.

The CDR3 runs 15 residues. The ends lost 4 bases at V and 4 bases at J; junction bases unmatched: 6. The germline gives CDR1 MGHRA, CDR2 YSYEKL. What was sequenced was peripheral blood. The TCR sequence derives from a woman over 75 with active or convalescent COVID-19. The chain joins TRBV4-1 to TRBJ1-2; 10 nucleotides align to TRBD1. The CDR3 region is CASSPGTGDVYGYTF. In DNA form, the CDR3 reads TGCGCCAGCAGCCCCGGGACAGGGGACGTCTATGGCTACACCTTC.